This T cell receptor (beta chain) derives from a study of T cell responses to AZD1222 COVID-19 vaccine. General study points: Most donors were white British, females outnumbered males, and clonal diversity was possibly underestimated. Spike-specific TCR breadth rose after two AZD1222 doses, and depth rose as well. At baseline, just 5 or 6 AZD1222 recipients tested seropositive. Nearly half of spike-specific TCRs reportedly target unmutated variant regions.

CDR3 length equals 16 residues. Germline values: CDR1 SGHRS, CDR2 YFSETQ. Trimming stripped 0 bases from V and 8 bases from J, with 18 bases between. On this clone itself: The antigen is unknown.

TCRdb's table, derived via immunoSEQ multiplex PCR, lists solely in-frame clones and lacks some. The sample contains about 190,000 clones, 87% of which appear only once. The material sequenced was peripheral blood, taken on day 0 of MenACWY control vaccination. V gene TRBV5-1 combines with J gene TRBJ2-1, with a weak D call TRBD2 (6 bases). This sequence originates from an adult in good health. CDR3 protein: CASSLARQGGGDEQFF. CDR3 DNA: TGCGCCAGCAGCTTGGCTCGGCAGGGAGGCGGCGATGAGCAGTTCTTC.